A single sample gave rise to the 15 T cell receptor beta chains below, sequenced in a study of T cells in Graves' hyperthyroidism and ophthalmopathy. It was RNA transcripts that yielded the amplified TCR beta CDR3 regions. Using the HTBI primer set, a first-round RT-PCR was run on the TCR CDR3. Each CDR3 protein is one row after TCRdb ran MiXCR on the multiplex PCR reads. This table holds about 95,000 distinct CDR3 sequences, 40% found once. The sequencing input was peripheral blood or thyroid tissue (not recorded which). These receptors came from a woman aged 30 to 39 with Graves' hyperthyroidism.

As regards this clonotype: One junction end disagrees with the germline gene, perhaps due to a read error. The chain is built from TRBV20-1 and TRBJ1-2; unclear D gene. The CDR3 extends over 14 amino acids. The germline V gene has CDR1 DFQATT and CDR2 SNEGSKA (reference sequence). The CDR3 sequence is CSAVTGDFNYGYTF. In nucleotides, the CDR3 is TGCAGTGCTGTGACCGGAGATTTTAACTATGGCTACACTTTC.

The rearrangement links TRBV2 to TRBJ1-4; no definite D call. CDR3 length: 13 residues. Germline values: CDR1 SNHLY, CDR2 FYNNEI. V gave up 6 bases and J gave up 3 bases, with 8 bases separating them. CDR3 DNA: TGTGCCAGCAGACGGACGGCTAATGAAAAACTGTTTTTT. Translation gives CASRRTANEKLFF.

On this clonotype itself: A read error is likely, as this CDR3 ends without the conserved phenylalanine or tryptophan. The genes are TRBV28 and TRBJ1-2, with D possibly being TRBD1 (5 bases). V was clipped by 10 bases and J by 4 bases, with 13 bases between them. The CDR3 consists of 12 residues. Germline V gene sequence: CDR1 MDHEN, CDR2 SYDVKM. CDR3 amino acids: CATYGHGYGYTV. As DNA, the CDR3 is TGTGCCACCTACGGACACGGCTATGGCTACACCGTC.

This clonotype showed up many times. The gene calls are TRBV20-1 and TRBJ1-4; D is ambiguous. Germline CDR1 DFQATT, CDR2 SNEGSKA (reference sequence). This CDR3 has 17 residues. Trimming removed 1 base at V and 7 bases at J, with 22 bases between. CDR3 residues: CSARGWEVLSRSEKLFF. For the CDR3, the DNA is TGCAGTGCTAGAGGCTGGGAGGTATTAAGCCGGAGTGAAAAACTGTTTTTT.

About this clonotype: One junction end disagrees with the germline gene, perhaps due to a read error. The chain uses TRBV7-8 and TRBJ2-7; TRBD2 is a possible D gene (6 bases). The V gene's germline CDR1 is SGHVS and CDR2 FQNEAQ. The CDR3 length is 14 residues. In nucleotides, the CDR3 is TGCGCCAGCAGCAGAACTAGAGGGACTCGCGAGCAGTACTTC. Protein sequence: CASSRTRGTREQYF. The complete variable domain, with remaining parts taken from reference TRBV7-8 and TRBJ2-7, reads GAGVSQSPRYKVAKRGQDVALRCDPISGHVSLFWYQQALGQGPEFLTYFQNEAQLDKSGLPSDRFFAERPEGSVSTLKIQRTQQEDSAVYLCASSRTRGTREQYFGPGTRLTVT.

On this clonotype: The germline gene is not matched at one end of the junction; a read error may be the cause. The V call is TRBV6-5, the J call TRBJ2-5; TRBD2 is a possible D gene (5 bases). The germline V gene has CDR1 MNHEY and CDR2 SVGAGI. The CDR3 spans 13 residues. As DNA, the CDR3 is TGTGCCCGCAGCCCAACTAGGGATGAGACCCAGTACTTC. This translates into CARSPTRDETQYF.

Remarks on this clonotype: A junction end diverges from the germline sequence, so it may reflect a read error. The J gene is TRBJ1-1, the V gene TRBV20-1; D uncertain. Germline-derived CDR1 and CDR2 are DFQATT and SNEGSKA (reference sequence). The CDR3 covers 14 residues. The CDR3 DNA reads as TGCAGTGCTAGTAGGTGCTTTGGGAACACTGAAGCTCCCTTT. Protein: CSASRCFGNTEAPF.

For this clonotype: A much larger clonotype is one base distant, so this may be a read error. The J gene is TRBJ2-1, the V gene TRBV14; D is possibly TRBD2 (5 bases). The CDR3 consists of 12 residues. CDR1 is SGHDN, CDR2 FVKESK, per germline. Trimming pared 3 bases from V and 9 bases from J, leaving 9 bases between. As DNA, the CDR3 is TGTGCCAGCAGCCAGTTAGGGAGTGAGCAGTTCTTC. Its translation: CASSQLGSEQFF.

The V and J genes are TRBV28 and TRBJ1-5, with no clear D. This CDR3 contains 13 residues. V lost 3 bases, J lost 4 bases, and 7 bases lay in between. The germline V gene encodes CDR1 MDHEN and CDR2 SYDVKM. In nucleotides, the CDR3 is TGTGCCAGCAGTTTTTACAGAAATCAGCCCCAGCATTTT. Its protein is CASSFYRNQPQHF. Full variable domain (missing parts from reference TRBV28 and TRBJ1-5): DVKVTQSSRYLVKRTGEKVFLECVQDMDHENMFWYRQDPGLGLRLIYFSYDVKMKEKGDIPEGYSVSREKKERFSLILESASTNQTSMYLCASSFYRNQPQHFGDGTRLSIL.

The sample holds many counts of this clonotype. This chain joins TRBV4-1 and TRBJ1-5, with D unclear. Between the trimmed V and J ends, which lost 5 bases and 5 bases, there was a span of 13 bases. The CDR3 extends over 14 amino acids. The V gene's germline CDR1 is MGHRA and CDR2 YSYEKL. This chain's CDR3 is CASSVLVRDQPQHF. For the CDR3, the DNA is TGCGCCAGCAGCGTACTCGTTCGGGATCAGCCCCAGCATTTT.

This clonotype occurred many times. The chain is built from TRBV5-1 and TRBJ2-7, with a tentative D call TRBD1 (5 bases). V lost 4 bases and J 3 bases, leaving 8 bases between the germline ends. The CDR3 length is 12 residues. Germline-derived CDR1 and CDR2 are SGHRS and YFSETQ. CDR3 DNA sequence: TGCGCCAGCAGCACCCAGGGCTACGAGCAGTACTTC. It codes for CASSTQGYEQYF.

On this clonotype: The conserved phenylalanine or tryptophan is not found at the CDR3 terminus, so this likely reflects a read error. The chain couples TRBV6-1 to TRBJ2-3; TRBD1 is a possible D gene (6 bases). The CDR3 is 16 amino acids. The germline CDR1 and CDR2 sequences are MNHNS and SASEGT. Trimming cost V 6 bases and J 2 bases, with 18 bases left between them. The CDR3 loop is CASRQGRGRATDTQYL. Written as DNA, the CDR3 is TGTGCCAGCAGGCAGGGGAGAGGTCGGGCCACAGATACGCAGTATCTT.

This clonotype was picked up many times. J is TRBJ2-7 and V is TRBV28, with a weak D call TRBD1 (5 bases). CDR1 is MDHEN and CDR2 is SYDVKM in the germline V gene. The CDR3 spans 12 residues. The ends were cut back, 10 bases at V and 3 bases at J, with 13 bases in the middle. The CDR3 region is CATIDSNYEQYF. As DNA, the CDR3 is TGTGCCACCATCGACAGTAACTACGAGCAGTACTTC.

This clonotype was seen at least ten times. The CDR3 nucleotides are TGTGCCAGCAGCTCCAGACAGGGTGGCTCTGGAAACACCATATATTTT. This translates into CASSSRQGGSGNTIYF. The chain has TRBV28 and TRBJ1-3; 7 nucleotides match TRBD1. The CDR3 has 16 amino acids. Germline V gene sequence: CDR1 MDHEN, CDR2 SYDVKM. With 6 bases clipped from V and 0 bases from J, the junction kept 8 bases outside the gene matches.

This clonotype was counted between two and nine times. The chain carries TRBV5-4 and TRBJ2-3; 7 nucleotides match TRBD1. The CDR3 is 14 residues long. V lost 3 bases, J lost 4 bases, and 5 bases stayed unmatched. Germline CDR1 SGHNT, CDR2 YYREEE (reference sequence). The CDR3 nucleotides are TGTGCCAGCAGCTCGAGGGGGCAAGCAGATACGCAGTATTTT. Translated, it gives CASSSRGQADTQYF.